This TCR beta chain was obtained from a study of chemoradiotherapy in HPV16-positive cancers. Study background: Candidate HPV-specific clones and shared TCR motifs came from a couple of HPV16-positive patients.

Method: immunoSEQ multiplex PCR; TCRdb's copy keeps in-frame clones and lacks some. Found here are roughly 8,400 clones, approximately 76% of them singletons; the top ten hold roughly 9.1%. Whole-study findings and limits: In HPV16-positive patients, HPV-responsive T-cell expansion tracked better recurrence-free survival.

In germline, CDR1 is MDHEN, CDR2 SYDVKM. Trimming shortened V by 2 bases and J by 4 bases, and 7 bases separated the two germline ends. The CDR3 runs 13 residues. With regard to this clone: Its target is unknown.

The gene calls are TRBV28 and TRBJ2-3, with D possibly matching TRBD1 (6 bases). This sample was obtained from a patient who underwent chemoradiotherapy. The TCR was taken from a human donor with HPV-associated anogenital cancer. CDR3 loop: CASSLTGPDTQYF. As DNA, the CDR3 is TGTGCCAGCAGTTTAACAGGGCCAGATACGCAGTATTTT.